The sequence of this T cell receptor (beta chain) was determined in a study of CD4 T cells in relation to SARS-CoV-2 and coronaviruses. In the study overall: After nine to eleven days of antigen culture, PBMC TCR beta CDR3s were sequenced.

CD4+ T cells from unexposed donors were obtained before the COVID-19 pandemic (2011-2018). CD4+ T cells were isolated from the cells after roughly 11 days of culture. Testing used SARS-CoV-2 S/N and four cold-coronavirus spikes on unexposed-donor CD4+ T cells, cells permitting. Here immunoSEQ multiplex PCR was the method, and the copy in TCRdb shows in-frame clones only, minus some. This table has tens of thousands of clones, 76% appearing once. This clone has only a few counts. What it binds is not known. J was trimmed by 7 bases and V by 3 bases; bases with no gene match: 8. This CDR3 contains 17 residues. Germline V gene data show CDR1 as LGHDT and CDR2 as YNNKEL (reference sequence).

The chain is built from TRBV3-1 (or the pseudogene TRBV3-2) and TRBJ2-2, with 13 bases aligning to TRBD2. Input material: CD4+ T cells from PBMCs, cultured in vitro. The source of this sequence is a human donor in good health. The CDR3 here is CASSHGRRLAGGGELFF. The DNA for the CDR3 is TGTGCCAGCAGCCACGGCCGGAGACTAGCGGGAGGCGGGGAGCTGTTTTTT.